Sequencing of this T cell receptor (beta chain) was carried out in a study of graft-versus-host responses after intestinal transplantation. The wider study: Transplant recipients had multivisceral, liver-intestinal, or isolated intestinal grafts.

The CDR3 has 16 residues. CDR1 is KGHSH and CDR2 is LQKENI in the germline V gene. V shed 0 bases, J shed 0 bases, and the junction held 2 bases outside the gene matches. On this clone: Antigen: not known.

Using immunoSEQ multiplex PCR, the repertoire was profiled, and TCRdb retains in-frame clones only, with some absent. The sample contains over 85,000 clones, about 95% of which appear only once. The specimen was unstimulated CD4+ T cells sorted from spleen or lymph node cells, collected before transplant. This receptor was taken from a human donor who was the organ donor for an intestinal transplant. This sequence joins TRBV18 and TRBJ2-3, with TRBD2 matching 8 bases. The CDR3 spells CASSPPSGGSTDTQYF. The CDR3 bases are TGTGCCAGCTCACCACCGAGCGGGGGAAGCACAGATACGCAGTATTTT.